This T cell receptor beta chain appears in the sequencing data of a study of T cell repertoires in cytomegalovirus infection. About the study: Both a matching HLA type and CMV infection were indicated by public TCR beta signatures.

TCRdb reprocessed the reads via MiXCR and lists one record per CDR3 protein. This table holds roughly 200,000 distinct CDR3 sequences, roughly 17% found once. This CDR3 is built from 16 residues. Germline loops: CDR1 SEHNR, CDR2 FQNEAQ (reference sequence). V lost 5 bases and J lost 4; bases outside the gene matches: 7. Remarks on this clonotype: Its antigen is not identified.

Study-level results: The cumulative frequency of public TCR beta families distinguished individuals who carried CMV together with the relevant HLA.

J is TRBJ2-1 and V is TRBV7-9; 11 bases fit TRBD2. The source is a human donor in good health (CMV status not recorded). Some clones in this sample may be carry-over from other donors' samples. The sequenced material came from CD8+ T cells from PBMCs. Here the CDR3 reads CASSPAGTSGYNEQFF. The CDR3 nucleotides read TGTGCCAGCAGCCCCGCAGGGACTAGCGGTTACAATGAGCAGTTCTTC.